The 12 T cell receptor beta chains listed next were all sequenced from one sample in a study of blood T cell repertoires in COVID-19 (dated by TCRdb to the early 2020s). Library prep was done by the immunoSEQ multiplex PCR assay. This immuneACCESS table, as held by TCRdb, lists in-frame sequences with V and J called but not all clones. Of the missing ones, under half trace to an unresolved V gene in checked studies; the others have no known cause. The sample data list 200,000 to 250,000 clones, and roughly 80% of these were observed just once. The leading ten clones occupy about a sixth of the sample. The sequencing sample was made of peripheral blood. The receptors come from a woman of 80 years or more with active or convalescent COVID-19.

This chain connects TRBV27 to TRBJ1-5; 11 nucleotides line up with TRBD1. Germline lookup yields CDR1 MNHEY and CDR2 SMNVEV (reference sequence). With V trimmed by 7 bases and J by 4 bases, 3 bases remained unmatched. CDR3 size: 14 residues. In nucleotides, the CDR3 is TGTGCCAGCAAACGGGACAGGGGGAATCAGCCCCAGCATTTT. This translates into CASKRDRGNQPQHF.

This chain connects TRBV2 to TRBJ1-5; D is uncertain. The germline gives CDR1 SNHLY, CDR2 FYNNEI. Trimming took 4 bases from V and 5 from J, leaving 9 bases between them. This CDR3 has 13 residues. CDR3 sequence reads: CASSVERDQPQHF. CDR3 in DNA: TGTGCCAGCAGTGTCGAGAGGGATCAGCCCCAGCATTTT.

DNA of the CDR3: TGTGCCAGCAGTGGGGGATCGGGCCCAGGGGAAAAACTGTTTTTT. This codes for CASSGGSGPGEKLFF. The chain employs TRBV2 and TRBJ1-4; the D gene is possibly TRBD1 (5 bases). This CDR3 has 15 residues. V was trimmed by 4 bases and J by 8 bases, leaving 17 bases between them. Germline CDR1 is SNHLY and CDR2 is FYNNEI. Complete variable domain (other parts from reference TRBV2 and TRBJ1-4): EPEVTQTPSHQVTQMGQEVILRCVPISNHLYFYWYRQILGQKVEFLVSFYNNEISEKSEIFDDQFSVERPDGSNFTLKIRSTKLEDSAMYFCASSGGSGPGEKLFFGSGTQLSVL.

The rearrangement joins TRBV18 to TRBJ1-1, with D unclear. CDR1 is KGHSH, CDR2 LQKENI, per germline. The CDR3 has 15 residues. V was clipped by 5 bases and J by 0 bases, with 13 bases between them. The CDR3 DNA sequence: TGTGCCAGCTCAGAAGTGGGCACCATGAACACTGAAGCTTTCTTT. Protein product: CASSEVGTMNTEAFF.

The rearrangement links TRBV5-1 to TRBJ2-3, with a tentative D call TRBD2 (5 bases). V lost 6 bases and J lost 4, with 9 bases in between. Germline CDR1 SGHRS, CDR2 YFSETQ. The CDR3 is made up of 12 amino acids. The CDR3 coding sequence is TGCGCCAGCAACGAGGGCCCAGATACGCAGTATTTT. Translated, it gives CASNEGPDTQYF.

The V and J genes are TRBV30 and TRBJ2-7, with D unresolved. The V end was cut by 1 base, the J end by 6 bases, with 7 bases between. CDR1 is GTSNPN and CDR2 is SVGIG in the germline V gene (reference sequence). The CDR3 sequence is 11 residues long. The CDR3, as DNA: TGTGCCTGGAGTGGAGCTCTCGAGCAGTACTTC. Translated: CAWSGALEQYF.

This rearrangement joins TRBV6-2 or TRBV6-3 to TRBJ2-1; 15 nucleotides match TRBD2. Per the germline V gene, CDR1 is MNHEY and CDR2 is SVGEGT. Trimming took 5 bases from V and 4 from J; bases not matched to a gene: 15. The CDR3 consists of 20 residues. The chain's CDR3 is CASSATPGLAGGNRYNEQFF. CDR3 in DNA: TGTGCCAGCAGTGCGACTCCGGGACTAGCGGGAGGCAACCGGTACAATGAGCAGTTCTTC.

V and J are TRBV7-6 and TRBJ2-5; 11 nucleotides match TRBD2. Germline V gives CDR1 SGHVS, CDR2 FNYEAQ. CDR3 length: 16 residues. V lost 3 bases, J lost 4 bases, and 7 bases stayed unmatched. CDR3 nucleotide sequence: TGTGCCAGCAGCTTGGGGACTAGCGGAGCGGGAGAGACCCAGTACTTC. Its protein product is CASSLGTSGAGETQYF.

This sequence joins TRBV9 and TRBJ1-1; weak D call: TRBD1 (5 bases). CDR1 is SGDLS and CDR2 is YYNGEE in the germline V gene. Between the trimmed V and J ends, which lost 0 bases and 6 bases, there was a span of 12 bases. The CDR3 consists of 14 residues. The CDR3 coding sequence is TGTGCCAGCAGCGTAGGTGGGGCGCTAGCTGAAGCTTTCTTT. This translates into CASSVGGALAEAFF. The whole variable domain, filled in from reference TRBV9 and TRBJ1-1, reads DSGVTQTPKHLITATGQRVTLRCSPRSGDLSVYWYQQSLDQGLQFLIQYYNGEERAKGNILERFSAQQFPDLHSELNLSSLELGDSALYFCASSVGGALAEAFFGQGTRLTVV.

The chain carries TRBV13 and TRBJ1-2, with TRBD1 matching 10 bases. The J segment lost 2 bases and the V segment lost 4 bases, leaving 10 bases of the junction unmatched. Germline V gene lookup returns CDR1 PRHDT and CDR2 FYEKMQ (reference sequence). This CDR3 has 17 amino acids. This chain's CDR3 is CASSSGTGVGRNYGYTF. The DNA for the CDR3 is TGTGCCAGCAGCTCCGGGACAGGGGTGGGAAGAAACTATGGCTACACCTTC.

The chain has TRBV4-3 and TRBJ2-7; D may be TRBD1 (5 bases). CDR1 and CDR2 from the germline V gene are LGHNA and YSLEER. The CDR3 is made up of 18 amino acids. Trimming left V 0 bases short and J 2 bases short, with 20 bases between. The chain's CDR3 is CASSQDDPGRVDAYEQYF. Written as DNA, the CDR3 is TGCGCCAGCAGCCAAGATGACCCGGGCAGGGTAGATGCCTACGAGCAGTACTTC.

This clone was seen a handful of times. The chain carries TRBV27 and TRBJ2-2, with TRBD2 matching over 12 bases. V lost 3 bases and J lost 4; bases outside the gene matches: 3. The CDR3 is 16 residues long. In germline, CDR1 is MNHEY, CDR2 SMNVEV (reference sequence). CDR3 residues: CASSFRLAGVTGELFF. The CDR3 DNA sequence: TGTGCCAGCAGTTTCCGACTAGCGGGAGTCACCGGGGAGCTGTTTTTT.